Here is one T cell receptor (beta chain) with its context. The sample belongs to a study of blood T cell repertoires in COVID-19. The CDR3 is 15 residues long. The germline V gene has CDR1 MGHDK and CDR2 SYGVNS. V lost 7 bases and J 5 bases, leaving 20 bases between the germline ends. Sequenced by immunoSEQ multiplex PCR; TCRdb stores in-frame clones only, minus some. Here the sample spans 110,000 or so clones, over 75% being singletons. This receptor was identified in a man between 50 and 59 years old with acute or convalescent COVID-19. The V call is TRBV25-1, the J call TRBJ1-1, with D tentatively TRBD1 (6 bases). The sequencing sample was made of peripheral blood. CDR3 sequence: CASTPRGRGDTEAFF. The DNA of the CDR3 is TGTGCCAGCACCCCCCGAGGGAGGGGGGATACTGAAGCTTTCTTT.